This is a list of T cell receptor beta chains from one sample in a study of CD8+CD57+ T cells in acquired aplastic anemia. TCRdb ran MiXCR on the reads and lists one entry per CDR3 protein. The table records around 170,000 distinct CDR3 sequences, approximately 45% of them present only once. The source material was sorted CD4+, CD8+, or CD8+CD57+ T cells (not recorded which) from PBMCs. The receptors come from a human donor in good health. The CDR3 runs from the conserved cysteine through the conserved F or W. The D gene is left open where the match is weak. The size entry is marked missing in some rows and otherwise reads once, few, many or a size class.

len | abundance | j_gene | v_gene | d_gene | CDR3aa | CDR3nt
11 | - | TRBJ1-3 | TRBV5-6 | - | CASSLLNTIYF | TGTGCCAGCAGCTTGTTAAACACCATATATTTT
18 | - | TRBJ2-2 | TRBV19 | TRBD2 | CASSIGGLAGANTGELFF | TGTGCCAGTAGTATAGGTGGCCTAGCGGGGGCGAACACCGGGGAGCTGTTTTTT
14 | many | TRBJ2-7 | TRBV6-1 | TRBD2 | CATKLTSGSYEQYF | TGTGCCACCAAACTTACTAGCGGGAGCTACGAGCAGTACTTC
21 | many | TRBJ1-6 | TRBV14 | - | CASSPPSGVLLPLRYNSPLHF | TGTGCCAGCAGCCCCCCCAGCGGGGTCCTCCTCCCTCTACGCTATAATTCACCCCTCCACTTT
14 | many | TRBJ1-6 | TRBV19 | TRBD1 | CASRNRGDNSPLHF | TGTGCCAGTAGGAACAGGGGGGATAATTCACCCCTCCACTTT
12 | many | TRBJ2-3 | TRBV14 | TRBD1 | CASSQTGGRLYF | TGTGCCAGCAGCCAAACAGGGGGCAGGCTGTATTTT
14 | - | TRBJ1-4 | TRBV28 | TRBD1 | CASRTGGSREKLFF | TGTGCCAGCAGAACAGGGGGCTCCCGTGAAAAACTGTTTTTT
15 | once | TRBJ2-3 | TRBV24-1 | - | CATSAPGVETDTQYF | TGTGCCACCAGTGCCCCGGGAGTAGAGACAGATACGCAGTATTTT
15 | - | TRBJ2-4 | TRBV4-2 | - | CASSPGHVGQNIQYF | TGTGCCAGCAGCCCGGGCCATGTAGGGCAAAACATTCAGTACTTC
13 | - | TRBJ1-4 | TRBV18 | - | CASSLTVNEKLFF | TGTGCCAGCTCACTGACAGTTAATGAAAAACTGTTTTTT
17 | many | TRBJ1-3 | TRBV4-2 | - | CASSGGGRASSGNTIYF | TGTGCCAGCAGCGGGGGTGGACGGGCAAGCTCTGGAAACACCATATATTTT
15 | few | TRBJ1-1 | TRBV20-1 | - | CSARDLGRTHTEAFF | TGCAGTGCTAGAGATTTAGGCAGGACCCACACTGAAGCTTTCTTT
16 | - | TRBJ2-5 | TRBV15 | - | CATSRDHRFGGETQYF | TGTGCCACCAGCAGAGATCACAGGTTTGGCGGAGAGACCCAGTACTTC
13 | many | TRBJ2-1 | TRBV10-3 | - | CAISESISNEQFF | TGTGCCATCAGTGAGTCGATAAGCAATGAGCAGTTCTTC
16 | many | TRBJ2-3 | TRBV19 | TRBD2 | CASSRASGKGADTQYF | TGTGCCTCCAGCCGGGCTAGCGGGAAGGGTGCAGATACGCAGTATTTT
16 | few | TRBJ2-3 | TRBV15 | TRBD1 | CATSRFTGQGGDTQYF | TGTGCCACCAGCAGGTTTACGGGACAGGGAGGAGATACGCAGTATTTT
15 | many | TRBJ2-1 | TRBV20-1 | - | CSARDGTTGGNEQFF | TGCAGTGCTAGAGACGGGACGACCGGGGGCAATGAGCAGTTCTTC
12 | - | TRBJ2-7 | TRBV7-2 | - | CASSLVGYEQYF | TGTGCCAGCAGCTTAGTAGGTTACGAGCAGTACTTC
14 | few | TRBJ2-2 | TRBV19 | - | CAAASVGRTGELFF | TGTGCCGCGGCAAGTGTGGGACGGACCGGGGAGCTGTTTTTT
12 | - | TRBJ2-1 | TRBV5-1 | - | CASSWSQNEQFF | TGCGCCAGCAGCTGGAGCCAGAATGAGCAGTTCTTC
14 | many | TRBJ1-5 | TRBV12-3/TRBV12-4 | - | CARGGERGNQPQHF | TGTGCCAGGGGGGGCGAACGGGGAAATCAGCCCCAGCATTTT
15 | - | TRBJ2-1 | TRBV11-1 | TRBD2 | CASSPGTSGYNEQFF | TGTGCCAGCAGTCCTGGGACTAGCGGCTACAATGAGCAGTTCTTC
16 | - | TRBJ1-4 | TRBV5-1 | - | CASSFGRGGTNEKLFF | TGCGCCAGCAGCTTTGGCAGGGGAGGAACTAATGAAAAACTGTTTTTT
14 | - | TRBJ2-3 | TRBV28 | TRBD2 | CASRIAGEGHTQYF | TGTGCCAGCAGGATAGCGGGAGAGGGGCATACGCAGTATTTT
12 | - | TRBJ2-5 | TRBV7-8 | TRBD2 | CASSATSGTQYF | TGTGCCAGCAGCGCGACTAGCGGGACCCAGTACTTC
15 | - | TRBJ2-7 | TRBV10-1 | - | CASSEVPGTQGEQYF | TGCGCCAGCAGTGAAGTACCCGGGACCCAAGGGGAGCAGTACTTC
15 | many | TRBJ2-5 | TRBV24-1 | TRBD2 | CATSEGGGYQETQYF | TGTGCCACCAGTGAGGGGGGGGGATACCAAGAGACCCAGTACTTC